Given below is one T cell receptor (beta chain) in context. Its target is unknown. The data are from a study of graft-versus-host responses after intestinal transplantation. Study at large: Induction using anti-thymocyte globulin, followed by tacrolimus and steroids for roughly 3 years, was given to all recipients. The study's findings and limits: There was an association between peak levels of circulating GvH clones and early post-transplant HvG declines.

The CDR3 spans 15 residues. Deletions cut 5 bases from V and 4 bases from J, with 16 bases between. The germline CDR1 and CDR2 sequences are SGHTA and FQGNSA. Clones were read by immunoSEQ multiplex PCR, and TCRdb kept only the in-frame ones, dropping some. The sample has 40,000 or so clones; less than 90% are singletons. The clonotype comes from a human patient who received an intestinal transplant, so some T cells may come from the graft donor. The rearrangement links TRBV7-2 to TRBJ2-3; TRBD2 is a possible D gene (6 bases). Sequencing used PBMCs, obtained 1070 days after transplant. Written as DNA, the CDR3 is TGTGCCAGCAGCCCGGCGGGGCCAGCCGCAGATACGCAGTATTTT. Translating it yields CASSPAGPAADTQYF.